This T cell receptor beta chain is from a study of T cell responses to AZD1222 COVID-19 vaccine. V lost 4 bases, J lost 6 bases, and 7 bases lay in between. The CDR3 consists of 12 residues. The germline gives CDR1 SEHNR, CDR2 FQNEAQ (reference sequence). Produced via immunoSEQ multiplex PCR; TCRdb's table is partial and in-frame only. The sample contains around 87,000 clones, approximately 90% of which appear only once. The sample consisted of peripheral blood, taken on day 0 of AZD1222 vaccination. This sequence originates from an adult in good health. This chain connects TRBV7-9 to TRBJ2-1; a possible D gene is TRBD2 (5 bases). The CDR3 region has the DNA TGTGCCAGCAGCTCGGACTTCAATGAGCAGTTCTTC. It encodes CASSSDFNEQFF.